This TCR beta chain was sequenced during a study of blood T cell repertoires in COVID-19. The wider study: Italy, Spain and the United States were the sources of the convalescent and acute COVID-19 samples.

The germline V gene has CDR1 SGHDT and CDR2 YYEEEE. The CDR3 loop spans 12 amino acids. V was trimmed by 1 base and J by 9 bases, leaving 10 bases between them. How the authors handled the data: Reference gene primer amplification yielded estimated nucleated cell counts. The method was immunoSEQ multiplex PCR; TCRdb's version includes in-frame clones alone and lacks a portion of them. V, J and clone size reflect that table, while D and trimming were determined from the DNA. The data contain 200,000 to 250,000 clones, 86% of them singletons. J is TRBJ1-1 and V is TRBV5-6, with D tentatively TRBD1 (5 bases). The receptor comes from a man younger than 40 who had recovered from COVID-19. The sequenced sample consisted of peripheral blood. The CDR3 DNA follows: TGTGCCAGCAGCTTGACCGACAGTCAAGCTTTCTTT. It encodes CASSLTDSQAFF.